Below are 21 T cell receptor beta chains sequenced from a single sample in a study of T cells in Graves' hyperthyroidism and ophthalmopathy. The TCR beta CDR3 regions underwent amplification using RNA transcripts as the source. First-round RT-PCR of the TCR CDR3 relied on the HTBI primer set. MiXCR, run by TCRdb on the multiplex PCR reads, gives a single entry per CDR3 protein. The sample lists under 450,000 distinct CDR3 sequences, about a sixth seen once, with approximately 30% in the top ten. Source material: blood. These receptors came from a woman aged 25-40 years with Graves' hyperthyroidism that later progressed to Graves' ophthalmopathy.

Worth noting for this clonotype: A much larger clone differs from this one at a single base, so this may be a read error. CDR3 region: CSAEVPRTYEQYF. The CDR3 coding sequence is TGCAGCGCTGAAGTACCGAGAACCTACGAGCAGTACTTC. V is TRBV29-1 and J is TRBJ2-7; D unclear. Germline loops: CDR1 SQVTM, CDR2 ANQGSEA. The CDR3 covers 13 residues.

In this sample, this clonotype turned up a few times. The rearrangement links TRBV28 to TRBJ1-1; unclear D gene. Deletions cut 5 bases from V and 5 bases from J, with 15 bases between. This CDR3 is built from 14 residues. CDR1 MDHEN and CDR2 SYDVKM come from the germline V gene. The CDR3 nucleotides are TGTGCCAGCAGTCTGCGAACTGCTAGTACTGAAGCTTTCTTT. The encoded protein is CASSLRTASTEAFF.

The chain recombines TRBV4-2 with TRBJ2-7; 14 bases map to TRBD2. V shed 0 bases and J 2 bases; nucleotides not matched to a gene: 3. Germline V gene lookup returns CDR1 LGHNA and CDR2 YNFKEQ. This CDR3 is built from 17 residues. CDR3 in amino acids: CASSQDATSGGAYEQYF. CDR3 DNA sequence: TGTGCCAGCAGCCAAGATGCGACTAGCGGGGGGGCCTACGAGCAGTACTTC.

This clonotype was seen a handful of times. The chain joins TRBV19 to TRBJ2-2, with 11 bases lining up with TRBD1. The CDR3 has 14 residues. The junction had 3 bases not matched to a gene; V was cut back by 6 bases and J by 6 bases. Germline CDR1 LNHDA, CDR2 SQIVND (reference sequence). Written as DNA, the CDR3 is TGTGCCAGTAGGGACAGGGGGCGGGCCGGGGAGCTGTTTTTT. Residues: CASRDRGRAGELFF.

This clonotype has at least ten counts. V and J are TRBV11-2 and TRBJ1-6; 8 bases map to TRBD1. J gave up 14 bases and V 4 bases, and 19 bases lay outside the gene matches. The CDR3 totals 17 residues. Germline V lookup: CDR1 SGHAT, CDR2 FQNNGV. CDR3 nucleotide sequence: TGTGCCAGCAGCTCGATTCGGAAAGGGACAGGTTTTGGGTCCCTCCACTTT. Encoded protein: CASSSIRKGTGFGSLHF.

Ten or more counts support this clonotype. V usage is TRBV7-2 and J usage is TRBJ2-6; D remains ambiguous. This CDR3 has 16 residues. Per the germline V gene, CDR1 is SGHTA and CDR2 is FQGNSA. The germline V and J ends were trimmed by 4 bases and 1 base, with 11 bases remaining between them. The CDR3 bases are TGTGCCAGCAGCTACCAATCCGGTTCTGGGGCCAACGTCCTGACTTTC. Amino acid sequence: CASSYQSGSGANVLTF.

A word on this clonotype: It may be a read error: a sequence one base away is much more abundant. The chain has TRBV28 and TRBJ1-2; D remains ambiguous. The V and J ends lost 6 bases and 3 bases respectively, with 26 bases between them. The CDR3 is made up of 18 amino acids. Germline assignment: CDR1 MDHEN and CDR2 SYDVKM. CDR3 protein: CASSPLASRTAKHYGYTF. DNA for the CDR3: TGTGCCAGCAGCCCCCTGGCGTCTAGGACGGCGAAACACTATGGCTACACCTTC.

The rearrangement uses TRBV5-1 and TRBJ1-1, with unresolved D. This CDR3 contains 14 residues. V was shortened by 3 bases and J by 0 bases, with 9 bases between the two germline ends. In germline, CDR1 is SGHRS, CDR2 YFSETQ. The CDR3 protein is CASSWTGMNTEAFF. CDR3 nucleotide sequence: TGCGCCAGCAGCTGGACGGGAATGAACACTGAAGCTTTCTTT.

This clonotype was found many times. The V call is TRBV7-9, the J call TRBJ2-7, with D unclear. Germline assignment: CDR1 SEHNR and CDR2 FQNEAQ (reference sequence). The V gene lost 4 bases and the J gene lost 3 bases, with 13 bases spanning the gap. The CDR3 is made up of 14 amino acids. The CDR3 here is CASSSNYMVYEQYF. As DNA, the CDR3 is TGTGCCAGCAGCTCCAATTATATGGTCTACGAGCAGTACTTC.

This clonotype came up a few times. CDR3 sequence (DNA): TGCAGTGCCATTCCCCCGACTAGCTTCGGCTGGCAGTACTTC. As protein: CSAIPPTSFGWQYF. The chain carries TRBV20-1 and TRBJ2-7; TRBD2 agrees at 7 bases. This CDR3 has 14 amino acids. V gave up 6 bases and J gave up 9 bases; unmatched junction bases: 17. Germline V lookup: CDR1 DFQATT, CDR2 SNEGSKA (reference sequence).

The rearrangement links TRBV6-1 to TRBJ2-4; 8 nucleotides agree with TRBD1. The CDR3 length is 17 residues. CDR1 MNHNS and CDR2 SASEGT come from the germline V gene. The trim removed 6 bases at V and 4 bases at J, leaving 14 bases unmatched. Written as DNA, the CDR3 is TGTGCCAGCAGCCCCTGGACAGGGCGAATGACTAAAAACATTCAGTACTTC. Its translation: CASSPWTGRMTKNIQYF.

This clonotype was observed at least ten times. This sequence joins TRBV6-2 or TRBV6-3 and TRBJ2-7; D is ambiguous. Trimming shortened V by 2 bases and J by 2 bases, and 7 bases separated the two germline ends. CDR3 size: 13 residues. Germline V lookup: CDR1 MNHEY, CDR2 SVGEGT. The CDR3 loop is CASSYTDPYEQYF. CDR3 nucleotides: TGTGCCAGCAGTTACACCGATCCCTACGAGCAGTACTTC.

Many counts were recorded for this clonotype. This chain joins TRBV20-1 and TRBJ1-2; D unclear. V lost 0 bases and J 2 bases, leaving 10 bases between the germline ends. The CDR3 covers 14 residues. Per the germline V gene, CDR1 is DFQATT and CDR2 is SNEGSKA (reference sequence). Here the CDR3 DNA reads TGCAGTGCTAGAGACCCAGTTAGAAACTATGGCTACACCTTC. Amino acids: CSARDPVRNYGYTF.

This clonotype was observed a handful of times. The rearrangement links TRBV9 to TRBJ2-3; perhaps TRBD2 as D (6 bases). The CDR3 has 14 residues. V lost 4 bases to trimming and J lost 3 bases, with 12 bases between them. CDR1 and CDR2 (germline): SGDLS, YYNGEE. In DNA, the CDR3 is TGTGCCAGCAGCCCGACTAGTAATACAGATACGCAGTATTTT. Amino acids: CASSPTSNTDTQYF. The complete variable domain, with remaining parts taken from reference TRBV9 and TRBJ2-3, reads DSGVTQTPKHLITATGQRVTLRCSPRSGDLSVYWYQQSLDQGLQFLIQYYNGEERAKGNILERFSAQQFPDLHSELNLSSLELGDSALYFCASSPTSNTDTQYFGPGTRLTVL.

Here the CDR3 reads CASLTGTGDNEQFF. The DNA of the CDR3 is TGTGCCAGCCTTACCGGGACAGGGGACAATGAGCAGTTCTTC. The rearrangement joins TRBV12-3 or TRBV12-4 to TRBJ2-1, with 10 bases fitting TRBD1. There are 14 residues in the CDR3. V was clipped by 8 bases and J by 5 bases; unmatched bases: 6.

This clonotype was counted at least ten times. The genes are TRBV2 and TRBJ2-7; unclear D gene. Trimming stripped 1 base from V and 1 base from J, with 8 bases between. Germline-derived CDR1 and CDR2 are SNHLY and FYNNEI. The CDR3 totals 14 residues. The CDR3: CASSEGTLSYEQYF. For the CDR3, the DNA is TGTGCCAGCAGTGAAGGGACCCTATCCTACGAGCAGTACTTC.

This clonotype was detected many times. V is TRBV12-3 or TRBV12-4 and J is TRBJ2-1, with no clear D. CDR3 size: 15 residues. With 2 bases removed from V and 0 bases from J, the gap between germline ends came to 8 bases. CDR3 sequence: CASSLYSSSYNEQFF. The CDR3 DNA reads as TGTGCCAGCAGTTTATACTCGAGCTCCTACAATGAGCAGTTCTTC.

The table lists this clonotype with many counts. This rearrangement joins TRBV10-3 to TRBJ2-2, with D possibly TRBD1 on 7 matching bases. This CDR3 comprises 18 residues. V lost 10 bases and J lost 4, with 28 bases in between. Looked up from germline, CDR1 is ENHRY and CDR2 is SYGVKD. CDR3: CATGGILRRGAITGELFF. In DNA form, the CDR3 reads TGTGCCACCGGGGGCATTTTACGCAGGGGGGCGATCACCGGGGAGCTGTTTTTT.

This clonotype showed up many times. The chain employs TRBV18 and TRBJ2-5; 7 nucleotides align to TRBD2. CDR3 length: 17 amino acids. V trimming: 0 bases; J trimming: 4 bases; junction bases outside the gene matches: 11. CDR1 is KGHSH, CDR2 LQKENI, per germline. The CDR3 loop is CASSPPSLASTGETQYF. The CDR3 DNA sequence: TGTGCCAGCTCACCACCTTCACTAGCGTCGACGGGAGAGACCCAGTACTTC.

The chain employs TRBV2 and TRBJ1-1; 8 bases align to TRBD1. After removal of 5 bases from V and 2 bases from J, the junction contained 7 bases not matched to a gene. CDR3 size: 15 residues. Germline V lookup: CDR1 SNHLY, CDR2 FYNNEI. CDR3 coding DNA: TGTGCCAGCAGTTACGACAGGGGAGGAAACACTGAAGCTTTCTTT. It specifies CASSYDRGGNTEAFF.

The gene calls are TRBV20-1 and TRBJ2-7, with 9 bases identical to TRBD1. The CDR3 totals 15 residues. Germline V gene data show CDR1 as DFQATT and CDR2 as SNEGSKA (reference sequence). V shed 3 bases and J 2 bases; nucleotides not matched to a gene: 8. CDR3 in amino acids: CSASWGDRVTYEQYF. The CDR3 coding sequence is TGCAGTGCTAGCTGGGGGGACAGGGTAACCTACGAGCAGTACTTC.